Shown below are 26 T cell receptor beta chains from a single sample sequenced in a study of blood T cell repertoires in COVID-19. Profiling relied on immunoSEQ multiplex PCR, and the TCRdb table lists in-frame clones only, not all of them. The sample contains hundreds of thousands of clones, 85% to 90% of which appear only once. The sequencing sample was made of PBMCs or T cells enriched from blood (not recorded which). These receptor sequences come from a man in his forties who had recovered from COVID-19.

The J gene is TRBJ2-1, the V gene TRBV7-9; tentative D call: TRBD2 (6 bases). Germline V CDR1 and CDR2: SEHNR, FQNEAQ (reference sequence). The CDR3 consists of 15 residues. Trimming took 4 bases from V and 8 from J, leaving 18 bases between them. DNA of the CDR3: TGTGCCAGCAGCTACGACGCATCTCCGGGGGATGAGCAGTTCTTC. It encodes CASSYDASPGDEQFF.

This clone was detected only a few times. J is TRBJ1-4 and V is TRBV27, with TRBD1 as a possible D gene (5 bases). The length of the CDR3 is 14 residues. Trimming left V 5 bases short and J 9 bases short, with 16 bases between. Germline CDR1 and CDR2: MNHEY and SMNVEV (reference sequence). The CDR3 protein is CASSVRDWGQKLFF. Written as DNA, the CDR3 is TGTGCCAGCAGTGTCCGGGACTGGGGCCAAAAACTGTTTTTT.

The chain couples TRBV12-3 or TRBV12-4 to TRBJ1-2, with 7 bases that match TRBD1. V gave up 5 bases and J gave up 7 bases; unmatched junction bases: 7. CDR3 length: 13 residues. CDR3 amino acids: CASSPQGSGGYTF. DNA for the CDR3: TGTGCCAGCAGTCCACAGGGGAGTGGTGGCTACACCTTC.

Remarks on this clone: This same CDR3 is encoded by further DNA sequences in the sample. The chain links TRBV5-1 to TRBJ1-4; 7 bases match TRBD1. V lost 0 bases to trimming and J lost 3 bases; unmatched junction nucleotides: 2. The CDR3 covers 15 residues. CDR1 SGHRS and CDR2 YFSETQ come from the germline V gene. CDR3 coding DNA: TGCGCCAGCAGCTTGGTAGGGGGCCCTAATGAAAAACTGTTTTTT. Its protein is CASSLVGGPNEKLFF.

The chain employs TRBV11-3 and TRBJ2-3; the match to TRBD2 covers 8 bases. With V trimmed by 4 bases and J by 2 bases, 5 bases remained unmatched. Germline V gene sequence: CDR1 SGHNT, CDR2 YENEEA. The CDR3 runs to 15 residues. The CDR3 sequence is CASSSGLADTDTQYF. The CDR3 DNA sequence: TGTGCCAGCAGCTCAGGACTAGCAGACACAGATACGCAGTATTTT.

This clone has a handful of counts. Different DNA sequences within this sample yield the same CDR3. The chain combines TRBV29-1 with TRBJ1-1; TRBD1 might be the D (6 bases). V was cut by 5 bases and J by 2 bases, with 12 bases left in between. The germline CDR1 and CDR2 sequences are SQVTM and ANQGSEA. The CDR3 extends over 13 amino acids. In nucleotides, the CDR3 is TGCAGCGTTAGAGGGGGGGGCAACACTGAAGCTTTCTTT. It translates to CSVRGGGNTEAFF.

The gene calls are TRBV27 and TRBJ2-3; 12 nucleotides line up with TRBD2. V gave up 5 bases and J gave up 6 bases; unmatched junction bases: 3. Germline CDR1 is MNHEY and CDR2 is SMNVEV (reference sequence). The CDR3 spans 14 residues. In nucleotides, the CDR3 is TGTGCCAGCAGTAGGACTAGCGGGAAGGATACGCAGTATTTT. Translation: CASSRTSGKDTQYF.

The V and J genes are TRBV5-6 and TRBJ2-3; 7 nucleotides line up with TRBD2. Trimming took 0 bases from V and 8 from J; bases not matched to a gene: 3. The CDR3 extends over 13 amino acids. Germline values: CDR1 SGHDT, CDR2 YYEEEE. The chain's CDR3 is CASSLAGGGTQYF. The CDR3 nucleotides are TGTGCCAGCAGCTTGGCCGGCGGGGGTACGCAGTATTTT.

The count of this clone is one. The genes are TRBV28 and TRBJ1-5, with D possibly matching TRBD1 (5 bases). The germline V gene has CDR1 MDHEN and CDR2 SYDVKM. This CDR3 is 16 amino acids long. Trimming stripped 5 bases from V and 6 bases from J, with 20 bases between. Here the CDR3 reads CASSLEVAGRFQPQHF. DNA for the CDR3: TGTGCCAGCAGTCTAGAAGTCGCAGGGAGGTTTCAGCCCCAGCATTTT. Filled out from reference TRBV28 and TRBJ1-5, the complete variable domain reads DVKVTQSSRYLVKRTGEKVFLECVQDMDHENMFWYRQDPGLGLRLIYFSYDVKMKEKGDIPEGYSVSREKKERFSLILESASTNQTSMYLCASSLEVAGRFQPQHFGDGTRLSIL.

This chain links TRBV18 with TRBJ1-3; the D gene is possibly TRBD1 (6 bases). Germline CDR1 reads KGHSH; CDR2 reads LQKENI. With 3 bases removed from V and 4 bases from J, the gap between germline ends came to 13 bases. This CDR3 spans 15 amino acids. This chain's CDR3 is CASSPNRVAGNTIYF. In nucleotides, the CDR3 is TGTGCCAGCTCACCTAACAGGGTGGCCGGAAACACCATATATTTT.

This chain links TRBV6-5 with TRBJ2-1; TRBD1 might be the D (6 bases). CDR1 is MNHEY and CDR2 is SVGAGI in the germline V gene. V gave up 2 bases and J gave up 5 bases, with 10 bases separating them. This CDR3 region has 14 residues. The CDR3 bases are TGTGCCAGCAGTTACATTGACAGGCACAATGAGCAGTTCTTC. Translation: CASSYIDRHNEQFF.

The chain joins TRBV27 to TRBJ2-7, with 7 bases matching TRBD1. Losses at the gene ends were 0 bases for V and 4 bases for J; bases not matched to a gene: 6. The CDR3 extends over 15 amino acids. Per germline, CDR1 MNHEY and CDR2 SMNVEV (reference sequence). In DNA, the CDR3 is TGTGCCAGCAGTTTATCTAGGGGACAGAGATACGAGCAGTACTTC. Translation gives CASSLSRGQRYEQYF.

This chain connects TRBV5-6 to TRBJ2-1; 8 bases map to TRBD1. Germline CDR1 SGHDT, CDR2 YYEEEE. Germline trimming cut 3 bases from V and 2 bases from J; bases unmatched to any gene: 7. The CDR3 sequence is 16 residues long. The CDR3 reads CASSWGWDRTYNEQFF. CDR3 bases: TGTGCCAGCAGCTGGGGTTGGGACAGGACCTACAATGAGCAGTTCTTC.

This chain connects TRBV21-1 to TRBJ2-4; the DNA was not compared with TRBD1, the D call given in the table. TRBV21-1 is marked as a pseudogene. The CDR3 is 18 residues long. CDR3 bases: TGTGCCAGCAGCAGGTTGCCAGTTGGGGCGGTTTCCAAAAACATTCAGTACTTC. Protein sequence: CASSRLPVGAVSKNIQYF.

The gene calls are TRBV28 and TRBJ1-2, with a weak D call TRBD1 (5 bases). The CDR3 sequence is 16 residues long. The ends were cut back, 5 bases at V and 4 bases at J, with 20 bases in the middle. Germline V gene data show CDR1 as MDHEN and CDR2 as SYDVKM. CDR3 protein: CASSLRDFMLGYGYTF. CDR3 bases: TGTGCCAGCAGTCTGCGGGACTTCATGCTCGGCTATGGCTACACCTTC.

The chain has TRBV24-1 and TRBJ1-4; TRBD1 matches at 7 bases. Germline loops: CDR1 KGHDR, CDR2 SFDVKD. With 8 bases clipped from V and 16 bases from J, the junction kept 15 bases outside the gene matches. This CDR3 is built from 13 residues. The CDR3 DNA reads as TGTGCCACCACCAACAACTTCCGGGACAGATGGTTTTTT. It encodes CATTNNFRDRWFF.

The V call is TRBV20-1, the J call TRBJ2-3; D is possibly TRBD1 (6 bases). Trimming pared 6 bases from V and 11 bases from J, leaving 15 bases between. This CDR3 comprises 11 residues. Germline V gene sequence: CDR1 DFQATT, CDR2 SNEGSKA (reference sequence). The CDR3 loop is CSASPLGGQYF. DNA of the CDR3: TGCAGTGCCAGCCCCTTAGGGGGGCAGTATTTT.

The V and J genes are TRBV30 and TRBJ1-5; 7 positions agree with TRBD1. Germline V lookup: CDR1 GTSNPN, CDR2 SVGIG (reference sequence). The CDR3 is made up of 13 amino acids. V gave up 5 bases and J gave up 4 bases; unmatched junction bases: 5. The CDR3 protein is CAWGRGRNQPQHF. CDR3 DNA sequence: TGTGCCTGGGGGAGGGGGCGAAATCAGCCCCAGCATTTT.

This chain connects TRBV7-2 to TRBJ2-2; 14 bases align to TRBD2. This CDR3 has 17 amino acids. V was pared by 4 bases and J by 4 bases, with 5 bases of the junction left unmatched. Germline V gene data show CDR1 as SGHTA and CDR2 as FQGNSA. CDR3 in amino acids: CASSSGLAGGGTGELFF. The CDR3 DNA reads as TGTGCCAGCAGCTCCGGACTAGCGGGAGGCGGCACCGGGGAGCTGTTTTTT.

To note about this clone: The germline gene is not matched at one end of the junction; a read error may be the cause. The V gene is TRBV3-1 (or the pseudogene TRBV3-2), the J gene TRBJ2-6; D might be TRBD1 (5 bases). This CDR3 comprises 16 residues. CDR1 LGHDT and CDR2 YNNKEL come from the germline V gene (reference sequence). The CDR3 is CASSQAPDTGANVLTF. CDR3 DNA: TGTGCCAGCAGCCAAGCCCCGGACACTGGAGCCAACGTCCTGACTTTC.

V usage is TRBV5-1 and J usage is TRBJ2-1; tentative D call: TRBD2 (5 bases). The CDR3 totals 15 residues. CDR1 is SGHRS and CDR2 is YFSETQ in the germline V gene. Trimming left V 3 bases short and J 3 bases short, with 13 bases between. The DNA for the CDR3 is TGCGCCAGCAGCTCGGACTTCCAGATCTACAATGAGCAGTTCTTC. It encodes CASSSDFQIYNEQFF.

The CDR3 DNA reads TGCGCCAGCAGAGGGACAGCCACCTCTGGAAACACCATATATTTT. Translated: CASRGTATSGNTIYF. The rearrangement links TRBV5-1 to TRBJ1-3; TRBD1 matches at 7 bases. There are 15 residues in the CDR3. Trimming at V came to 5 bases and at J to 0 bases, leaving 5 bases not matched to a gene. CDR1 and CDR2 from the germline V gene are SGHRS and YFSETQ.

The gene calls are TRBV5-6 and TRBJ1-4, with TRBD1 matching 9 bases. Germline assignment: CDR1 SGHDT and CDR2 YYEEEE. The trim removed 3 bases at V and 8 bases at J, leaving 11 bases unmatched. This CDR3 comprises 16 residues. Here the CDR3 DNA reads TGTGCCAGCAGCTCGGGACGGACAGGGGATTGGGAAAAACTGTTTTTT. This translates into CASSSGRTGDWEKLFF.

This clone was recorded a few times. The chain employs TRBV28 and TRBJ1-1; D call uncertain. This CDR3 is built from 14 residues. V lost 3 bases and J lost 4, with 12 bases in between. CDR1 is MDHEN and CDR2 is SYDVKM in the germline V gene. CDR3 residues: CASSLIRLGTEAFF. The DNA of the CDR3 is TGTGCCAGCAGTTTGATCAGGTTAGGCACTGAAGCTTTCTTT.

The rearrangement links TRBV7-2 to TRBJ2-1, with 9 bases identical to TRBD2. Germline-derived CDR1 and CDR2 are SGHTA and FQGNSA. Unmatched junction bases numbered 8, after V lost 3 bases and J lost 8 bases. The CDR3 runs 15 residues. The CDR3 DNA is TGTGCCAGCAGCTTCGCGGGGGGGAAGGGCCATGAGCAGTTCTTC. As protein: CASSFAGGKGHEQFF.

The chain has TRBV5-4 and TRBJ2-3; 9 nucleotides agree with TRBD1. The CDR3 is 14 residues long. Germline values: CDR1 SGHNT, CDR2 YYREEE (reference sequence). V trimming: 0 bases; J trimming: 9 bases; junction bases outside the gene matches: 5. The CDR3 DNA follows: TGTGCCAGCAGCTTGGGGGACAGGGTTTCCACGCAGTATTTT. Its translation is CASSLGDRVSTQYF.